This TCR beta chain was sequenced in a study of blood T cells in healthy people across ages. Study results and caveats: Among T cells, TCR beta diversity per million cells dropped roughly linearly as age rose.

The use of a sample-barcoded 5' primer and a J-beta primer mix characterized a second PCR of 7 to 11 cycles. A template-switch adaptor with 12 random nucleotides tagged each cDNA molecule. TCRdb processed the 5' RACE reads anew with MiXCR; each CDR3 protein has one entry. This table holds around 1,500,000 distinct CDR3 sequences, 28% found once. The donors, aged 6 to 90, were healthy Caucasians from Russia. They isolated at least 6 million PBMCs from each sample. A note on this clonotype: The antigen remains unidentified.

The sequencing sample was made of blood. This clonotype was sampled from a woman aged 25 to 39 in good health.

The CDR3 region has the DNA TGTGCCAGCAGCTTAGCCCCTACAGGGGTTGAGCAGTTCTTC. This gives the protein CASSLAPTGVEQFF. The J gene is TRBJ2-1, the V gene TRBV11-1, with 7 positions matching TRBD1. Germline V gives CDR1 SGHAT, CDR2 FQDESV (reference sequence). Losses at the gene ends were 0 bases for V and 9 bases for J; bases not matched to a gene: 5. The CDR3 has 14 residues.